This entry lists 2 T cell receptor beta chains sequenced from one sample in a study of blood T cell repertoires in COVID-19. Assay used: immunoSEQ multiplex PCR; TCRdb lists only in-frame clones, some missing. The repertoire has nearly 70,000 clones, 91% of them found once; the top ten carry approximately 7%. The sample was peripheral blood. Receptors were obtained from a man aged 35-49 years with COVID-19, enrolled during active disease.

The chain combines TRBV2 with TRBJ1-1, with D possibly TRBD1 on 6 matching bases. CDR3 length: 14 amino acids. Trimming removed 6 bases at V and 2 bases at J, with 13 bases between. Germline CDR1 and CDR2: SNHLY and FYNNEI. The CDR3: CASSYLQGNTEAFF. DNA of the CDR3: TGTGCCAGCAGCTATTTACAGGGTAACACTGAAGCTTTCTTT.

Here the CDR3 DNA reads TGCAGCGTCGCACGCCATGGGACTAGCGGGGGCACCGGGGAGCTGTTTTTT. Translation gives CSVARHGTSGGTGELFF. The chain uses TRBV29-1 and TRBJ2-2; the match to TRBD2 covers 14 bases. This CDR3 has 17 amino acids. Unmatched junction bases numbered 10, after V lost 6 bases and J lost 4 bases. Germline values: CDR1 SQVTM, CDR2 ANQGSEA.